A selection of T cell receptor beta chains follows, all from one sample in a study of cytomegalovirus exposure and HLA in healthy donors. The data were produced by immunoSEQ multiplex PCR, yet TCRdb's version contains in-frame clones alone and is incomplete. In the table there are roughly 130,000 clones, around 8.5% of which are singletons. Sequenced material: PBMCs. These receptors all stem from a man aged 35-49 years in good health and CMV-seronegative. CDR3s include the opening cysteine and the closing phenylalanine or tryptophan. A D gene is named only where the DNA matches it firmly. For some rows the clone size is stated as once, few or many, or as a class when expanded; others skip it.

TRBV7-9	NA	TRBJ2-5	TRBD1	CTSSSRGSLQETQYF	TGTACCAGCAGCTCCAGGGGGAGCTTACAAGAGACCCAGTACTTC
TRBV6-6	NA	TRBJ1-5	NA	CASTYEGGNQPQHF	TGTGCCAGCACCTACGAGGGGGGCAATCAGCCCCAGCATTTT
TRBV28	NA	TRBJ1-5	NA	CASSPQSGSNQPQHF	TGTGCCAGCAGTCCCCAATCGGGGAGCAATCAGCCCCAGCATTTT
TRBV4-2	NA	TRBJ2-7	NA	CASSQRSGYEQYF	TGTGCCAGCAGCCAACGAAGCGGCTACGAGCAGTACTTC
TRBV7-2	few	TRBJ1-3	NA	CASSLGGVGNTIYF	TGTGCCAGCAGCTTAGGGGGGGTAGGAAACACCATATATTTT
TRBV11-2	few	TRBJ2-1	NA	CASSLADTSYNEQFF	TGTGCCAGCAGCTTGGCGGACACCTCCTACAATGAGCAGTTCTTC
TRBV6-7	few	TRBJ1-4	NA	CASRTPGWNEKLFF	TGTGCCAGCAGGACCCCAGGTTGGAATGAAAAACTGTTTTTT
TRBV5-4	NA	TRBJ2-3	TRBD2	CASSFASGGARDTQYF	TGTGCCAGCAGCTTCGCTAGCGGGGGGGCGAGAGATACGCAGTATTTT
TRBV5-1	few	TRBJ2-1	NA	CASSTDSSYNEQFF	TGCGCCAGCAGCACTGACAGCTCCTACAATGAGCAGTTCTTC
TRBV6-1	few	TRBJ2-7	NA	CASTSYFAYEQYF	TGTGCCAGCACCTCGTACTTCGCCTACGAGCAGTACTTC
TRBV7-9	NA	TRBJ2-7	NA	CASSSRTMSSYEQYF	TGTGCCAGCAGCTCCCGGACAATGAGCTCCTACGAGCAGTACTTC
TRBV5-1	NA	TRBJ1-5	NA	CASSLDKNQPQHF	TGCGCCAGCAGCTTGGACAAAAATCAGCCCCAGCATTTT
TRBV27	NA	TRBJ2-7	TRBD2	CASSLDGLAGGHYYEQYF	TGTGCCAGCAGTCTCGACGGACTAGCGGGGGGCCACTACTACGAGCAGTACTTC
TRBV2	few	TRBJ1-5	TRBD1	CASSRDRGTQPQHF	TGTGCCAGCAGCCGGGACAGGGGCACCCAGCCCCAGCATTTT
TRBV6-5	few	TRBJ2-3	TRBD2	CASSSTAGEGTQYF	TGTGCCAGCAGTTCGACGGCGGGGGAAGGTACGCAGTATTTT
TRBV5-1	few	TRBJ2-1	TRBD2	CASRPTSGGANEQFF	TGCGCCAGCAGACCGACTAGCGGGGGGGCCAATGAGCAGTTCTTC
TRBV11-2	NA	TRBJ1-3	TRBD1	CASSLDGGQGYGNTIYF	TGTGCCAGCAGCTTAGATGGAGGACAGGGGTACGGAAACACCATATATTTT
TRBV14	few	TRBJ2-2	TRBD1	CASSRLTGADTGELFF	TGTGCCAGCAGCCGTTTAACAGGGGCGGACACCGGGGAGCTGTTTTTT
TRBV10-3	NA	TRBJ2-3	TRBD1	CAISGTGGLTDTQYF	TGTGCCATCAGTGGGACAGGCGGTTTAACGGATACGCAGTATTTT
TRBV28	few	TRBJ1-3	NA	CASSSQGNTIYF	TGTGCCAGCAGTTCCCAAGGAAACACCATATATTTT
TRBV7-9	few	TRBJ2-2	TRBD2	CASSLRAGGYTGELFF	TGTGCCAGCAGCTTACGAGCGGGGGGATACACCGGGGAGCTGTTTTTT
TRBV5-1	few	TRBJ2-7	NA	CASSLARQGTSYEQYF	TGCGCCAGCAGCTTGGCCAGGCAAGGAACCTCCTACGAGCAGTACTTC
TRBV13	few	TRBJ1-4	NA	CASSFAGAEKLFF	TGTGCCAGCAGCTTCGCAGGGGCTGAAAAACTGTTTTTT
TRBV5-1	NA	TRBJ2-5	TRBD1	CASSWTGGTGLETQYF	TGCGCCAGCAGCTGGACAGGGGGGACAGGCTTAGAGACCCAGTACTTC
TRBV10-2	few	TRBJ1-4	NA	CASSDGGGGSEKLFF	TGCGCCAGCAGTGATGGGGGAGGGGGAAGTGAAAAACTGTTTTTT
TRBV5-6	few	TRBJ2-1	TRBD2	CASSLAGGRYNEQFF	TGTGCCAGCAGCCTAGCGGGGGGGAGGTACAATGAGCAGTTCTTC
TRBV7-2	few	TRBJ1-1	TRBD1	CASSFPGQGNTEAFF	TGTGCCAGCAGTTTCCCGGGACAGGGGAACACTGAAGCTTTCTTT
TRBV19	NA	TRBJ1-2	TRBD1	CASSIPGTGGYGYTF	TGTGCCAGTAGTATCCCCGGGACAGGGGGGTATGGCTACACCTTC